These T cell receptor beta chains were read from a single sample in a study of identical twins. TCRdb reanalysed the 5' RACE reads using MiXCR and keeps one entry per CDR3 protein. This sample has about 430,000 distinct CDR3 sequences, with about 18% found just once. Sequencing was performed on naive T cells sorted from blood. The receptors were sampled from a man in his fifties in good health. Both conserved end residues are part of each CDR3. A D gene is named only where the DNA matches it firmly. Part of the rows lack a size; the others show once, few, many or a class for expanded clones.

J: TRBJ2-2; V: TRBV11-2; D: TRBD1; size: NA; CDR3: CASSLGRDRGRNTGELFF; DNA: TGTGCCAGCAGCTTAGGGAGAGACAGGGGGCGGAACACCGGGGAGCTGTTTTTT
J: TRBJ1-2; V: TRBV29-1; D: TRBD1; size: NA; CDR3: CSVAGTGSGYTF; DNA: TGCAGCGTTGCCGGGACAGGGAGCGGCTACACCTTC
J: TRBJ2-5; V: TRBV19; D: NA; size: NA; CDR3: CASKLGAGETQYF; DNA: TGTGCCAGTAAATTGGGGGCCGGGGAGACCCAGTACTTC
J: TRBJ2-7; V: TRBV20-1; D: TRBD1; size: NA; CDR3: CSARPGQRYEQYF; DNA: TGCAGTGCTAGACCGGGACAGAGATACGAGCAGTACTTC
J: TRBJ2-7; V: TRBV7-8; D: TRBD1; size: NA; CDR3: CASSLGQAGTGAYEQYF; DNA: TGTGCCAGCAGCTTAGGGCAAGCGGGGACAGGGGCCTACGAGCAGTACTTC
J: TRBJ2-1; V: TRBV5-1; D: TRBD1; size: once; CDR3: CASSFTGTGDEQFF; DNA: TGCGCCAGCAGCTTTACCGGGACAGGGGATGAGCAGTTCTTC
J: TRBJ1-2; V: TRBV6-5; D: TRBD1; size: many; CDR3: CASSYSDRVNYGYTF; DNA: TGTGCCAGCAGTTACTCCGACAGGGTGAACTATGGCTACACCTTC
J: TRBJ2-4; V: TRBV20-1; D: TRBD1; size: many; CDR3: CSARDPQARDRRVGAKNIQYF; DNA: TGCAGTGCTAGAGATCCCCAAGCTCGGGACAGGAGGGTGGGAGCCAAAAACATTCAGTACTTC
J: TRBJ1-5; V: TRBV28; D: NA; size: NA; CDR3: CASSLGTRLNQPQHF; DNA: TGTGCCAGCAGTTTAGGTACAAGGTTGAATCAGCCCCAGCATTTT
J: TRBJ2-7; V: TRBV23-1; D: NA; size: few; CDR3: CASSQSVRGGGNYEQYF; DNA: TGCGCCAGCAGTCAATCAGTCCGAGGGGGGGGAAACTACGAGCAGTACTTC
J: TRBJ2-2; V: TRBV29-1; D: TRBD1; size: many; CDR3: CSVRTGANTGELFF; DNA: TGCAGCGTTAGGACAGGGGCGAACACCGGGGAGCTGTTTTTT
J: TRBJ1-1; V: TRBV5-1; D: NA; size: many; CDR3: CASSPRAGSLQNTEAFF; DNA: TGCGCCAGCAGCCCCCGCGCAGGGTCTCTTCAGAACACTGAAGCTTTCTTT
J: TRBJ1-1; V: TRBV29-1; D: TRBD1; size: few; CDR3: CSAVDRANTEAFF; DNA: TGCAGCGCTGTGGACAGGGCGAACACTGAAGCTTTCTTT
J: TRBJ2-7; V: TRBV5-1; D: TRBD1; size: NA; CDR3: CASSFGVTGQGGSYEQYF; DNA: TGCGCCAGCAGCTTTGGGGTGACGGGACAGGGCGGCTCCTACGAGCAGTACTTC
J: TRBJ2-7; V: TRBV4-3; D: TRBD1; size: NA; CDR3: CASSQRTGYEQYF; DNA: TGCGCCAGCAGCCAACGGACAGGCTACGAGCAGTACTTC
J: TRBJ2-1; V: TRBV20-1; D: TRBD2; size: many; CDR3: CSARGGVFSSHNEQFF; DNA: TGCAGTGCTCGGGGGGGAGTATTTTCTAGCCACAATGAGCAGTTCTTC
J: TRBJ2-2; V: TRBV5-1; D: TRBD1; size: few; CDR3: CASRLPQAQGAGELFF; DNA: TGCGCCAGCCGACTTCCCCAGGCACAGGGGGCCGGGGAGCTGTTTTTT
J: TRBJ1-6; V: TRBV9; D: NA; size: few; CDR3: CASSDPTGTSYNSPLHF; DNA: TGTGCCAGCAGCGACCCCACCGGTACCTCCTATAATTCACCCCTCCACTTT
J: TRBJ2-5; V: TRBV7-2; D: NA; size: few; CDR3: CASSLSTLTKETQYF; DNA: TGTGCCAGCAGCTTATCAACGCTGACCAAAGAGACCCAGTACTTC
J: TRBJ2-5; V: TRBV6-2/TRBV6-3; D: NA; size: NA; CDR3: CASIERGALQETQYF; DNA: TGTGCCAGCATTGAGAGGGGGGCCCTCCAAGAGACCCAGTACTTC
J: TRBJ2-5; V: TRBV29-1; D: NA; size: NA; CDR3: CSVAGTVKETQYF; DNA: TGCAGCGTGGCGGGTACTGTGAAAGAGACCCAGTACTTC
J: TRBJ2-2; V: TRBV20-1; D: TRBD2; size: few; CDR3: CSARDPRGRTGELFF; DNA: TGCAGTGCTAGAGACCCGCGGGGGAGGACCGGGGAGCTGTTTTTT
J: TRBJ2-3; V: TRBV4-1; D: TRBD2; size: few; CDR3: CASSHPGGSDTQYF; DNA: TGCGCCAGCAGCCACCCGGGAGGATCAGATACGCAGTATTTT
J: TRBJ1-5; V: TRBV9; D: NA; size: NA; CDR3: CASSVGGLSNQPQHF; DNA: TGTGCCAGCAGCGTAGGAGGGCTTAGCAATCAGCCCCAGCATTTT
J: TRBJ2-1; V: TRBV12-3/TRBV12-4; D: NA; size: NA; CDR3: CASSYSVAYNEQFF; DNA: TGTGCCAGCTCCTACAGTGTGGCCTACAATGAGCAGTTCTTC
J: TRBJ2-3; V: TRBV9; D: NA; size: NA; CDR3: CASSVGAGANTDTQYF; DNA: TGTGCCAGCAGCGTAGGGGCCGGAGCCAACACAGATACGCAGTATTTT
J: TRBJ2-2; V: TRBV10-3; D: TRBD2; size: many; CDR3: CAISDSRDYSGELFF; DNA: TGTGCCATCAGTGATAGCAGGGACTATTCCGGGGAGCTGTTTTTT
J: TRBJ2-7; V: TRBV24-1; D: TRBD2; size: many; CDR3: CATSEGGRAYEQYF; DNA: TGTGCCACCAGTGAGGGAGGGCGGGCCTACGAGCAGTACTTC
J: TRBJ1-2; V: TRBV29-1; D: TRBD1; size: NA; CDR3: CSATQGPNYGYTF; DNA: TGCAGCGCCACACAGGGGCCTAACTATGGCTACACCTTC
J: TRBJ2-7; V: TRBV10-3; D: TRBD2; size: many; CDR3: CAISETGAGGHYEQYF; DNA: TGTGCCATCAGTGAGACGGGAGCGGGGGGACACTACGAGCAGTACTTC
J: TRBJ2-7; V: TRBV19; D: TRBD1; size: NA; CDR3: CASSTTGQGPSEQYF; DNA: TGTGCCAGTAGTACAACGGGACAGGGTCCGTCCGAGCAGTACTTC
J: TRBJ2-1; V: TRBV6-1; D: NA; size: few; CDR3: CATIRQRLTSYEQFF; DNA: TGTGCCACAATAAGGCAGCGACTAACTTCATATGAGCAGTTCTTC
J: TRBJ1-5; V: TRBV28; D: NA; size: once; CDR3: CASRGGSSWIQPQHF; DNA: TGTGCCAGCAGGGGGGGCAGCTCGTGGATTCAGCCCCAGCATTTT
J: TRBJ1-1; V: TRBV6-1; D: NA; size: many; CDR3: CASIPAAMNTEAFF; DNA: TGTGCCAGCATCCCGGCTGCGATGAACACTGAAGCTTTCTTT
J: TRBJ2-3; V: TRBV7-6; D: NA; size: few; CDR3: CASSLTSLGTDTQYF; DNA: TGTGCCAGCAGCTTAACATCTCTCGGCACAGATACGCAGTATTTT
J: TRBJ2-2; V: TRBV4-2; D: TRBD1; size: few; CDR3: CASSRGQGKTGELFF; DNA: TGTGCCAGCAGCCGGGGACAGGGAAAAACCGGGGAGCTGTTTTTT
J: TRBJ1-5; V: TRBV6-5; D: NA; size: NA; CDR3: CASSYTPKIGGAVQPQHF; DNA: TGTGCCAGCAGTTATACGCCTAAGATTGGGGGCGCGGTTCAGCCCCAGCATTTT
J: TRBJ2-2; V: TRBV6-1; D: NA; size: NA; CDR3: CASTPVRRNTGELFF; DNA: TGTGCCAGCACCCCCGTTCGACGGAACACCGGGGAGCTGTTTTTT
J: TRBJ2-2; V: TRBV12-3/TRBV12-4; D: NA; size: few; CDR3: CASSKDYTGELFF; DNA: TGTGCCAGCAGTAAGGACTATACCGGGGAGCTGTTTTTT
J: TRBJ1-2; V: TRBV15; D: NA; size: many; CDR3: CATSTGGGGYGYTF; DNA: TGTGCCACCAGCACCGGAGGCGGGGGCTATGGCTACACCTTC
J: TRBJ2-3; V: TRBV28; D: NA; size: many; CDR3: CASTSLWRTYLTDTQYF; DNA: TGTGCCAGCACCTCTTTGTGGAGGACATATCTCACAGATACGCAGTATTTT
J: TRBJ2-1; V: TRBV9; D: TRBD2; size: NA; CDR3: CASSARLAGSYNEQFF; DNA: TGTGCCAGCAGCGCCCGACTAGCGGGTTCCTACAATGAGCAGTTCTTC
J: TRBJ2-7; V: TRBV7-2; D: TRBD1; size: NA; CDR3: CASSARGRIDEQYF; DNA: TGTGCCAGCAGCGCTAGGGGGCGCATCGACGAGCAGTACTTC
J: TRBJ1-5; V: TRBV15; D: NA; size: many; CDR3: CATSRDPGFSNQPQHF; DNA: TGTGCCACCAGCAGAGATCCTGGGTTTAGCAATCAGCCCCAGCATTTT
J: TRBJ1-4; V: TRBV20-1; D: TRBD1; size: NA; CDR3: CSAATGTAQKLFF; DNA: TGCAGTGCTGCGACCGGGACAGCCCAGAAACTGTTTTTT
J: TRBJ1-2; V: TRBV6-1; D: NA; size: many; CDR3: CASSRPNSNYGYTF; DNA: TGTGCCAGCAGTAGACCTAATTCTAACTATGGCTACACCTTC
J: TRBJ2-3; V: TRBV11-2; D: TRBD2; size: few; CDR3: CASSAVSGTSPSTDTQYF; DNA: TGTGCCAGCAGCGCCGTCTCCGGGACTAGCCCTAGCACAGATACGCAGTATTTT
J: TRBJ2-1; V: TRBV20-1; D: NA; size: NA; CDR3: CSATPNWDFSYNEQFF; DNA: TGCAGTGCTACTCCCAATTGGGACTTCTCTTACAATGAGCAGTTCTTC
J: TRBJ2-4; V: TRBV7-2; D: NA; size: NA; CDR3: CASSLLVAKNIQYF; DNA: TGTGCCAGCAGCCTTCTAGTAGCCAAAAACATTCAGTACTTC
J: TRBJ2-3; V: TRBV12-3/TRBV12-4; D: NA; size: few; CDR3: CASSPISGSTDTQYF; DNA: TGTGCCAGCAGTCCAATAAGCGGTAGCACAGATACGCAGTATTTT
J: TRBJ2-7; V: TRBV20-1; D: TRBD2; size: many; CDR3: CSARDAGESTYEQYF; DNA: TGCAGTGCTAGAGATGCGGGGGAAAGTACCTACGAGCAGTACTTC
J: TRBJ2-1; V: TRBV10-3; D: NA; size: few; CDR3: CAISEGLAHAEQFF; DNA: TGTGCCATCAGTGAGGGGCTAGCCCACGCTGAGCAGTTCTTC
J: TRBJ1-1; V: TRBV10-3; D: NA; size: few; CDR3: CAISPAGNTEAFF; DNA: TGTGCCATCAGTCCGGCAGGGAACACTGAAGCTTTCTTT
J: TRBJ2-1; V: TRBV19; D: TRBD2; size: NA; CDR3: CASSIGGLAGVEQFF; DNA: TGTGCCAGTAGTATAGGAGGGCTAGCGGGAGTTGAGCAGTTCTTC
J: TRBJ2-7; V: TRBV20-1; D: NA; size: few; CDR3: CSARLAYEQYF; DNA: TGCAGTGCTAGGTTAGCCTACGAGCAGTACTTC
J: TRBJ1-5; V: TRBV28; D: NA; size: NA; CDR3: CASSDQGQRNQPQHF; DNA: TGTGCCAGCAGTGACCAGGGACAACGGAATCAGCCCCAGCATTTT
J: TRBJ2-1; V: TRBV5-1; D: NA; size: many; CDR3: CASSLQVGEQFF; DNA: TGCGCCAGCAGCTTGCAGGTCGGTGAGCAGTTCTTC
J: TRBJ2-7; V: TRBV25-1; D: TRBD1; size: NA; CDR3: CASGIWTGSSYEQYF; DNA: TGTGCCAGCGGGATCTGGACAGGGAGCTCCTACGAGCAGTACTTC
J: TRBJ2-7; V: TRBV20-1; D: TRBD2; size: NA; CDR3: CSASSLAGAYEQYF; DNA: TGCAGTGCTAGCAGCCTAGCGGGGGCCTACGAGCAGTACTTC